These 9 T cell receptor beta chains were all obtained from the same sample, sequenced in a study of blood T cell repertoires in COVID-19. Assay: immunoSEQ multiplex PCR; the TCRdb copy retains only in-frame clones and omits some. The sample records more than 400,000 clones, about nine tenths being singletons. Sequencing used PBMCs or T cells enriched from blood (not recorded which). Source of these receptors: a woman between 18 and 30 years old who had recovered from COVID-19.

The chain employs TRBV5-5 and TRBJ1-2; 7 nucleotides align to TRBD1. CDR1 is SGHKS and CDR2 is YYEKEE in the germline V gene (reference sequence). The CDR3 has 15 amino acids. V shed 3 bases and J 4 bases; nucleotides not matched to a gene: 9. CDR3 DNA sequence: TGTGCCAGCAGCTCGACAGGGTCGGGACCCTATGGCTACACCTTC. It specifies CASSSTGSGPYGYTF.

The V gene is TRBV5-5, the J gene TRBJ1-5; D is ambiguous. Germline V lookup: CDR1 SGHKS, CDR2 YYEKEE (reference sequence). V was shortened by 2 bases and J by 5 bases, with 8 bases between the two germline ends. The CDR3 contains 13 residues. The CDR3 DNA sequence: TGTGCCAGCAGCTTCCTCGGGGATCAGCCCCAGCATTTT. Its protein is CASSFLGDQPQHF.

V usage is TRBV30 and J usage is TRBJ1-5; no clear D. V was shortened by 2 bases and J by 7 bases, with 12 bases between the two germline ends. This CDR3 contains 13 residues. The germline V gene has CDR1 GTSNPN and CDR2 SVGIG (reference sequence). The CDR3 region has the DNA TGTGCCTGGAGTTCCGGGGTTCGACAGCCCCAGCATTTT. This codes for CAWSSGVRQPQHF.

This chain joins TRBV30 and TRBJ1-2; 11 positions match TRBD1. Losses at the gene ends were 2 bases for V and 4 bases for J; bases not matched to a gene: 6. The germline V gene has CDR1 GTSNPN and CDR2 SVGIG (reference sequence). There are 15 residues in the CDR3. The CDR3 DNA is TGTGCCTGGAGTAGGACAGGGGGCCTGGGCTATGGCTACACCTTC. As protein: CAWSRTGGLGYGYTF.

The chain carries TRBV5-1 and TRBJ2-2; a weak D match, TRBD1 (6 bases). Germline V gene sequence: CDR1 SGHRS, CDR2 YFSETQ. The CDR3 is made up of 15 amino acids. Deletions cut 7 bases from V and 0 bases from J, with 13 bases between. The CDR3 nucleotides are TGCGCCAGCGAGTGGGACAATTCGAACACCGGGGAGCTGTTTTTT. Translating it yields CASEWDNSNTGELFF.

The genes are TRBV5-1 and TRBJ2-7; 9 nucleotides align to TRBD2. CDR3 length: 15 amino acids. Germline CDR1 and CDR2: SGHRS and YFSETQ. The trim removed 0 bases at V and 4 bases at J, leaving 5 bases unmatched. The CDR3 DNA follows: TGCGCCAGCAGCTTGGAGGCTCTAGCGGGATACGAGCAGTACTTC. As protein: CASSLEALAGYEQYF.

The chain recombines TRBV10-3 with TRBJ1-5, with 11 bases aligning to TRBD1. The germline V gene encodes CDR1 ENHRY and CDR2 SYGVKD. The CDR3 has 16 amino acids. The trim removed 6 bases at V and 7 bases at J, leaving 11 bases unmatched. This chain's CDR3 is CAISPSPGQGGQPQHF. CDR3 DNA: TGTGCCATCAGCCCATCACCGGGACAGGGGGGACAGCCCCAGCATTTT.

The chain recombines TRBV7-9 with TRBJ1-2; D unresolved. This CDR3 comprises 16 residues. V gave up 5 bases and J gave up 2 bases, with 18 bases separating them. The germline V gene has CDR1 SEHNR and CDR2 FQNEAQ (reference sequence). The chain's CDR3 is CASSLSPGLENYGYTF. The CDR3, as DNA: TGTGCCAGCAGCCTAAGTCCGGGTCTAGAAAACTATGGCTACACCTTC.

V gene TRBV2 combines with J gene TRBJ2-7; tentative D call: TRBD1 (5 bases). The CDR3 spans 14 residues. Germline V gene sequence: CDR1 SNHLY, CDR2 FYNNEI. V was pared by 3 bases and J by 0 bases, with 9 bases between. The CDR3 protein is CASSDDRTSYEQYF. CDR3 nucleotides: TGTGCCAGCAGTGATGACAGAACCTCCTACGAGCAGTACTTC.